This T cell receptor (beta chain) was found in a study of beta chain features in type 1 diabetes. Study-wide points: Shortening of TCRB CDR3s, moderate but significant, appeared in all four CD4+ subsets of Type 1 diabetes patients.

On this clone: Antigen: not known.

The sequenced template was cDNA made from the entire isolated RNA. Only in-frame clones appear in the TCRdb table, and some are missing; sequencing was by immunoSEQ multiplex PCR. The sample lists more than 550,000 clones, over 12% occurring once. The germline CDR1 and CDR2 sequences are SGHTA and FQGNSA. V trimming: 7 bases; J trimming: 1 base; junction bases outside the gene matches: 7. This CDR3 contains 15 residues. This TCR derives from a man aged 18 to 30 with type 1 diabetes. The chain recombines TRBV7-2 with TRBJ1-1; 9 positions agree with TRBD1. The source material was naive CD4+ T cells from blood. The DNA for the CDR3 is TGTGCCAGCAACCCCTACAGGGGGCCGAACACTGAAGCTTTCTTT. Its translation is CASNPYRGPNTEAFF.